This T cell receptor (beta chain) was profiled in a study of T cells expressing NK-cell markers. As regards this clonotype: Its matching antigen is unknown.

Germline V lookup: CDR1 SGHAT, CDR2 FQNNGV. The CDR3 has 14 residues. Study findings and constraints: Dominant NKG2C+ clonotypes accounted for roughly 1.0-7.5% of CD8+ T cells in about six donors.

TCRdb reanalyzed the 5' RACE reads, giving one entry per CDR3 protein sequence and no DNA. The sample table includes roughly 300,000 distinct CDR3 sequences. This receptor was taken from a woman aged 18 to 75 in good health. The sequencing sample was made of blood T cells: a sorted CD56 or NKG2C T cell subset, CD4+ or CD8+ T cells, or bulk PBMC T cells (not recorded which). The chain has TRBV11-2 and TRBJ2-7; with no DNA, the TCRdb D assignment of TRBD1 cannot be verified. The CDR3 loop reads CASSLGLGGYEQYF.